This T cell receptor beta chain was captured in a study of T cells in Graves' hyperthyroidism and ophthalmopathy. Germline-derived CDR1 and CDR2 are SGHTA and FQGNSA. V lost 1 base and J 5 bases, leaving 12 bases between the germline ends. The length of the CDR3 is 14 residues. TCR beta CDR3 regions were amplified from RNA. First-round RT-PCR of the TCR CDR3 relied on the HTBI primer set. In TCRdb, the multiplex PCR reads were re-called with MiXCR into one record per CDR3 protein. Of a few hundred thousand distinct CDR3 sequences in the sample, around 45% were seen once. The chain combines TRBV7-2 with TRBJ2-7, with a possible D match to TRBD2 (5 bases). The sequence came from a woman between 18 and 30 years old with Graves' hyperthyroidism. The sequenced sample was peripheral blood or thyroid tissue (not recorded which). The CDR3 nucleotides read TGTGCCAGCAGCTTAGTTGCGAGGGCCCACGAGCAGTACTTC. This sequence encodes CASSLVARAHEQYF. Full variable domain (remainder filled in from reference TRBV7-2 and TRBJ2-7): GAGVSQSPSNKVTEKGKDVELRCDPISGHTALYWYRQSLGQGLEFLIYFQGNSAPDKSGLPSDRFSAERTGGSVSTLTIQRTQQEDSAVYLCASSLVARAHEQYFGPGTRLTVT.